What follows is one T cell receptor beta chain and its context. This sample is part of a study of blood T cell repertoires in COVID-19. Assay: immunoSEQ multiplex PCR; the TCRdb copy retains only in-frame clones and omits some. The data show some 99,000 clones, about 79% seen once. This CDR3 region has 15 residues. V was trimmed by 2 bases and J by 5 bases, leaving 16 bases between them. The germline CDR1 and CDR2 sequences are GTSNPN and SVGIG (reference sequence). The source material was peripheral blood. The TCR comes from a woman of 80 years or more with active or convalescent COVID-19. The gene calls are TRBV30 and TRBJ2-1, with D tentatively TRBD2 (6 bases). CDR3 sequence: CAWSSLLALDNEQFF. CDR3 coding DNA: TGTGCCTGGAGTAGTTTACTAGCCCTGGACAATGAGCAGTTCTTC.